These 6 T cell receptor beta chains were all obtained from the same sample, sequenced in a study of graft-versus-host responses after intestinal transplantation. Irradiated stimulators labeled with violet dye, around 200,000 in number, were plated with around 200,000 CFSE-labeled responders. The protocol was immunoSEQ multiplex PCR, while the TCRdb copy is restricted to in-frame clones and leaves out a portion. The sample records about 21,000 clones, less than 40% being singletons. Sequenced here: alloreactive CD8+ T cells from a mixed lymphocyte reaction culture, sampled before intestinal transplant. Documented subset: CFSE-low proliferating T cells sorted from roughly six-day pre-transplant mixed lymphocyte reaction (GvH or HvG direction). The receptor set was obtained from a human patient who received an intestinal transplant.

The chain has TRBV7-3 and TRBJ2-5; 7 nucleotides line up with TRBD1. Germline V gene sequence: CDR1 SGHTA, CDR2 FQGTGA. Losses at the gene ends were 5 bases for V and 0 bases for J; bases not matched to a gene: 9. The CDR3 runs to 16 residues. Here the CDR3 reads CASSPGGHLYQETQYF. The CDR3, as DNA: TGTGCCAGCAGCCCAGGGGGACACCTGTACCAAGAGACCCAGTACTTC.

This clone occurred a few times. This chain uses TRBV30 with TRBJ2-1; D not certain. The CDR3 is made up of 13 amino acids. Trimming removed 0 bases at V and 0 bases at J, with 3 bases between. CDR1 and CDR2 from the germline V gene are GTSNPN and SVGIG (reference sequence). Here the CDR3 DNA reads TGTGCCTGGAGTGTAACCTCCTACAATGAGCAGTTCTTC. Its protein is CAWSVTSYNEQFF.

V gene TRBV19 combines with J gene TRBJ2-1, with TRBD2 as a possible D gene (5 bases). This CDR3 is 12 amino acids long. V lost 3 bases and J lost 10, with 10 bases in between. The germline V gene encodes CDR1 LNHDA and CDR2 SQIVND (reference sequence). CDR3 DNA sequence: TGTGCCAGTAGTATGAGGGCACAGGAGCAGTTCTTC. It codes for CASSMRAQEQFF.

V is TRBV7-6 and J is TRBJ2-3; perhaps TRBD2 as D (6 bases). Germline V gene sequence: CDR1 SGHVS, CDR2 FNYEAQ. The V end lost 5 bases, the J end lost 4 bases, and 13 bases lay between the germline ends. The CDR3 is made up of 14 amino acids. CDR3 nucleotides: TGTGCCAGCAGCGCAATGGGCGGGGCAGATACGCAGTATTTT. It is translated as CASSAMGGADTQYF.

The chain uses TRBV11-2 and TRBJ2-1; the match to TRBD2 covers 9 bases. With V trimmed by 0 bases and J by 3 bases, 6 bases remained unmatched. This CDR3 is built from 17 residues. Germline-derived CDR1 and CDR2 are SGHAT and FQNNGV. The CDR3 DNA sequence: TGTGCCAGCAGCTTAGAGTTTGGCGGGGGGGACTACAATGAGCAGTTCTTC. As protein: CASSLEFGGGDYNEQFF.

This clone has a handful of counts. V gene TRBV12-5 combines with J gene TRBJ1-2; 7 nucleotides align to TRBD1. With 1 base clipped from V and 6 bases from J, the junction kept 8 bases outside the gene matches. Germline V gene data show CDR1 as LGHNT and CDR2 as FRNRAP. This CDR3 comprises 15 residues. In DNA form, the CDR3 reads TGTGCTAGTGGTTTGGGGACAGGAGGTGGGGATGGCTACACCTTC. Translated: CASGLGTGGGDGYTF. Supplemented by reference TRBV12-5 and TRBJ1-2, the full variable domain reads DARVTQTPRHKVTEMGQEVTMRCQPILGHNTVFWYRQTMMQGLELLAYFRNRAPLDDSGMPKDRFSAEMPDATLATLKIQPSEPRDSAVYFCASGLGTGGGDGYTFGSGTRLTVV.